These 17 T cell receptor beta chains originate from one sample sequenced in a study of blood T cell repertoires in COVID-19. This table comes from immunoSEQ multiplex PCR, and its TCRdb copy is limited to in-frame clones, with some not included. The sample has just over 300,000 clones; 85% to 90% are singletons. The sample was PBMCs or T cells enriched from blood (not recorded which). Receptors originate from a man aged 25-40 years who had recovered from COVID-19.

This clone was recorded only once. The V gene is TRBV6-5, the J gene TRBJ2-7; D is ambiguous. This CDR3 contains 13 residues. The germline V gene encodes CDR1 MNHEY and CDR2 SVGAGI. V dropped 2 bases and J dropped 3 bases, with 8 bases sitting between them. This chain's CDR3 is CASSYLSGYEQYF. The CDR3, as DNA: TGTGCCAGCAGTTACCTCTCCGGCTACGAGCAGTACTTC.

V is TRBV24-1 and J is TRBJ2-1; 7 bases fit TRBD2. Germline CDR1 KGHDR, CDR2 SFDVKD. Unmatched junction bases numbered 12, after V lost 9 bases and J lost 8 bases. The CDR3 length is 14 residues. This CDR3 reads CATQPRGGPDEQFF. Written as DNA, the CDR3 is TGTGCCACCCAACCTAGGGGAGGGCCGGATGAGCAGTTCTTC.

The V call is TRBV5-4, the J call TRBJ1-2; D perhaps matches TRBD1 (5 bases). Trimming cost V 4 bases and J 4 bases, with 11 bases left between them. The CDR3 runs to 13 residues. Germline loops: CDR1 SGHNT, CDR2 YYREEE (reference sequence). The CDR3 region has the DNA TGTGCCAGCAGCCCTGACAGAGTCTATGGCTACACCTTC. This translates into CASSPDRVYGYTF.

CDR3: CATSDPSGRDHYNEQFF. The CDR3 DNA sequence: TGTGCCACCAGTGACCCTAGCGGGAGGGATCATTACAATGAGCAGTTCTTC. The rearrangement uses TRBV24-1 and TRBJ2-1; 12 bases are shared with TRBD2. The CDR3 runs 17 residues. Germline assignment: CDR1 KGHDR and CDR2 SFDVKD. V lost 4 bases and J lost 4; bases outside the gene matches: 7.

This chain connects TRBV4-1 to TRBJ2-1; D ambiguous. The CDR3 has 16 amino acids. Germline-derived CDR1 and CDR2 are MGHRA and YSYEKL. V was shortened by 1 base and J by 0 bases, with 10 bases between the two germline ends. CDR3: CASSQGAADSYNEQFF. CDR3 DNA sequence: TGCGCCAGCAGCCAAGGCGCGGCGGACTCCTACAATGAGCAGTTCTTC.

The CDR3 reads CASSKGQLNQPQHF. CDR3 DNA sequence: TGTGCCAGCAGCAAGGGACAGCTCAATCAGCCCCAGCATTTT. This chain uses TRBV6-5 with TRBJ1-5; 7 bases map to TRBD1. Germline V gene sequence: CDR1 MNHEY, CDR2 SVGAGI. V lost 6 bases to trimming and J lost 3 bases; unmatched junction nucleotides: 5. CDR3 length: 14 amino acids.

The rearrangement links TRBV2 to TRBJ2-3, with 11 bases that match TRBD2. V lost 4 bases, J lost 0 bases, and 6 bases stayed unmatched. CDR1 SNHLY and CDR2 FYNNEI come from the germline V gene. The CDR3 covers 17 residues. CDR3 sequence (DNA): TGTGCCAGCAGTGTTAGCGGGGGGGATAAGAGCACAGATACGCAGTATTTT. Its protein is CASSVSGGDKSTDTQYF. Full variable domain (remainder filled in from reference TRBV2 and TRBJ2-3): EPEVTQTPSHQVTQMGQEVILRCVPISNHLYFYWYRQILGQKVEFLVSFYNNEISEKSEIFDDQFSVERPDGSNFTLKIRSTKLEDSAMYFCASSVSGGDKSTDTQYFGPGTRLTVL.

J is TRBJ1-1 and V is TRBV5-4; a weak D match, TRBD1 (5 bases). The germline V and J ends were trimmed by 2 bases and 4 bases, with 6 bases remaining between them. Germline CDR1 SGHNT, CDR2 YYREEE (reference sequence). CDR3 length equals 12 residues. This CDR3 is CASSFGGTEAFF. The CDR3 coding sequence is TGTGCCAGCAGCTTCGGGGGCACTGAAGCTTTCTTT. Supplemented by reference TRBV5-4 and TRBJ1-1, the full variable domain reads ETGVTQSPTHLIKTRGQQVTLRCSSQSGHNTVSWYQQALGQGPQFIFQYYREEENGRGNFPPRFSGLQFPNYSSELNVNALELDDSALYLCASSFGGTEAFFGQGTRLTVV.

The chain combines TRBV14 with TRBJ2-7; D gene uncertain. The V gene's germline CDR1 is SGHDN and CDR2 FVKESK. V was cut by 3 bases and J by 2 bases, with 17 bases left in between. This CDR3 contains 16 residues. The CDR3 DNA reads as TGTGCCAGCAGCCAGTTTTCAATGGGCCCAACCTACGAGCAGTACTTC. Translated: CASSQFSMGPTYEQYF.

The chain carries TRBV5-1 and TRBJ2-3; possible D gene TRBD2, 5 bases. Trimming cost V 6 bases and J 6 bases, with 17 bases left between them. CDR3 length: 14 residues. CDR1 is SGHRS and CDR2 is YFSETQ in the germline V gene. This CDR3 is CASTRGRESDTQYF. Written as DNA, the CDR3 is TGCGCCAGCACCCGAGGCCGGGAATCCGATACGCAGTATTTT.

Concerning this clone: The same CDR3 can be traced to other DNA sequences in this sample. V usage is TRBV2 and J usage is TRBJ1-5, with 12 bases that match TRBD1. This CDR3 is built from 14 residues. The J segment lost 7 bases and the V segment lost 7 bases, leaving 5 bases of the junction unmatched. Germline CDR1 and CDR2: SNHLY and FYNNEI. The CDR3 DNA follows: TGTGCCAGCACCGGGACAGGGGGCAGGCAGCCCCAGCATTTT. Protein sequence: CASTGTGGRQPQHF.

The chain is built from TRBV18 and TRBJ1-6; 7 nucleotides agree with TRBD1. Germline CDR1 and CDR2: KGHSH and LQKENI. The CDR3 runs to 15 residues. After removal of 3 bases from V and 7 bases from J, the junction contained 6 bases not matched to a gene. CDR3 nucleotide sequence: TGTGCCAGCTCACCCCTAGACAGGGCGAATTCACCCCTCCACTTT. Translation gives CASSPLDRANSPLHF.

The genes are TRBV28 and TRBJ1-4; no clear D. Trimming stripped 5 bases from V and 1 base from J, with 14 bases between. Germline CDR1 and CDR2: MDHEN and SYDVKM. The CDR3 has 16 amino acids. CDR3 sequence (DNA): TGTGCCAGCAGTGAAGGAAGAGGGAGAACTAATGAAAAACTGTTTTTT. It encodes CASSEGRGRTNEKLFF. Using reference TRBV28 and TRBJ1-4 for the parts outside the CDR3, the full variable domain is DVKVTQSSRYLVKRTGEKVFLECVQDMDHENMFWYRQDPGLGLRLIYFSYDVKMKEKGDIPEGYSVSREKKERFSLILESASTNQTSMYLCASSEGRGRTNEKLFFGSGTQLSVL.

The rearrangement uses TRBV28 and TRBJ2-2; TRBD1 matches 9 bases. The J segment lost 7 bases and the V segment lost 6 bases, leaving 15 bases of the junction unmatched. Germline V gene sequence: CDR1 MDHEN, CDR2 SYDVKM. This CDR3 contains 17 residues. CDR3 DNA: TGTGCCAGCAGCCCCCACCAAGGTACAGGGGGCCTCGGGGAGCTGTTTTTT. Its protein product is CASSPHQGTGGLGELFF.

The chain has TRBV13 and TRBJ1-2; D is ambiguous. V was shortened by 2 bases and J by 4 bases, with 14 bases between the two germline ends. The V gene's germline CDR1 is PRHDT and CDR2 FYEKMQ (reference sequence). There are 15 residues in the CDR3. The CDR3 region has the DNA TGTGCCAGCAGCTTACTCTCTCGGGTCGGCTATGGCTACACCTTC. It translates to CASSLLSRVGYGYTF.

This chain uses TRBV5-1 with TRBJ2-1; D is possibly TRBD1 (5 bases). V gave up 0 bases and J gave up 2 bases, with 9 bases separating them. CDR3 length: 15 amino acids. The germline V gene has CDR1 SGHRS and CDR2 YFSETQ. CDR3 in amino acids: CASSLAGYPYNEQFF. CDR3 coding DNA: TGCGCCAGCAGCTTGGCAGGGTACCCCTACAATGAGCAGTTCTTC.

This chain links TRBV10-2 with TRBJ2-7, with 9 bases fitting TRBD2. This CDR3 has 14 residues. The V segment lost 8 bases and the J segment 1 base; nucleotides outside the gene matches: 6. Germline loops: CDR1 WSHSY, CDR2 SAAADI. CDR3 amino acids: CASRVTSGSYEQYF. DNA of the CDR3: TGCGCCAGCCGCGTGACTAGCGGTTCCTACGAGCAGTACTTC.